One TCR beta chain is described in this entry. The data are from a study of blood T cell repertoires in COVID-19. On the study more broadly: The study drew acute and convalescent COVID-19 samples from the United States, Italy and Spain. PBMCs, B-cell-depleted T cells, or T cells provided the cDNA or gDNA that made up the material.

V was trimmed by 11 bases and J by 2 bases, leaving 14 bases between them. This CDR3 region has 13 residues. Germline V gene sequence: CDR1 ENHRY, CDR2 SYGVKD. The authors' processing: Reference gene primer amplification yielded estimated nucleated cell counts. Sequenced by immunoSEQ multiplex PCR; TCRdb stores in-frame clones only, minus some. From that table come the V and J calls and clone size; the DNA was used to work out D and trimming. The table lists some 68,000 clones, approximately 88% of them singletons. This sequence joins TRBV10-3 and TRBJ2-3, with D maybe TRBD2 (6 bases). The sequence derives from a human donor in a cohort sampled during active COVID-19. Source material: peripheral blood. The CDR3 sequence: CALGTFLTDTQYF. Here the CDR3 DNA reads TGTGCCTTAGGGACTTTCCTCACAGATACGCAGTATTTT.